This T cell receptor beta chain was captured by sequencing in a study of beta chain features in type 1 diabetes. Investigators reverse transcribed all isolated RNA, so they sequenced expressed TCRB transcripts. Produced via immunoSEQ multiplex PCR; TCRdb's table is partial and in-frame only. The table lists around 130,000 clones, roughly 10% of them singletons, with about 0.7% in the top ten. A remark on this clone: Its antigen is undetermined.

Study-level findings and limits: Moderate but significant shortening of TCRB CDR3s was recorded in all four CD4+ subsets from Type 1 diabetes patients. Lower insertion and higher deletion counts appeared at VDJ junctions in type 1 diabetes patients.

The CDR3 has 14 residues. In germline, CDR1 is LGHNA, CDR2 YSLEER. The ends lost 3 bases at V and 2 bases at J; junction bases unmatched: 0. Input material: central memory CD4+ T cells from blood. The chain links TRBV4-3 to TRBJ2-3; 9 bases align to TRBD2. This TCR was recovered from a man younger than 40 with type 1 diabetes. The CDR3 region has the DNA TGCGCCAGCAGCCAGGGACTAGCCACAGATACGCAGTATTTT. It encodes CASSQGLATDTQYF.